This is a list of T cell receptor beta chains from one sample in a study of beta chain features in type 1 diabetes. Profiled with immunoSEQ multiplex PCR; TCRdb holds only in-frame clones, not every one. The table includes around 340,000 clones, 7% to 9% detected once. Sequencing input: central memory CD4+ T cells from blood. The receptors come from a woman aged 18-29 years in good health. Each CDR3 is given with its conserved first and last residue. Each record gives: V gene, J gene, CDR3 protein.

V gene: TRBV6-1; J gene: TRBJ2-1; CDR3 protein: CASSVVAGGFNEQFF
V gene: TRBV6-5; J gene: TRBJ2-5; CDR3 protein: CASSLDSGQETQYF
V gene: TRBV10-3; J gene: TRBJ2-7; CDR3 protein: CAITREPGREQYF
V gene: TRBV28; J gene: TRBJ2-3; CDR3 protein: CASSLATSGRSQYF
V gene: TRBV5-1; J gene: TRBJ2-2; CDR3 protein: CASSWGTGDYTGELFF
V gene: TRBV6-1; J gene: TRBJ2-1; CDR3 protein: CASRNTGGDGYEQFF
V gene: TRBV5-6; J gene: TRBJ2-1; CDR3 protein: CASSYRTSGIAAGQFF
V gene: TRBV27; J gene: TRBJ2-7; CDR3 protein: CASSFSPPPNRGTYEQYF
V gene: TRBV7-3; J gene: TRBJ2-2; CDR3 protein: CASSLLWNTGELFF
V gene: TRBV6-5; J gene: TRBJ2-7; CDR3 protein: CASSSGTTHHKYF
V gene: TRBV7-6; J gene: TRBJ2-5; CDR3 protein: CASSLGAWQETQYF
V gene: TRBV29-1; J gene: TRBJ2-3; CDR3 protein: CSVEDTSGRIGDTQYF
V gene: TRBV6-5; J gene: TRBJ2-7; CDR3 protein: CASRRDGAYEQYF
V gene: TRBV9; J gene: TRBJ2-7; CDR3 protein: CASSADSGTGIYEQYF
V gene: TRBV28; J gene: TRBJ1-5; CDR3 protein: CASRPRGQGGNQPQHF
V gene: TRBV4-3; J gene: TRBJ2-1; CDR3 protein: CASSRRVLGNEQFF
V gene: TRBV11-2; J gene: TRBJ2-1; CDR3 protein: CASSLGGTGANEQFF
V gene: TRBV29-1; J gene: TRBJ1-1; CDR3 protein: CSVETNHRGTEAFF
V gene: TRBV7-2; J gene: TRBJ2-5; CDR3 protein: CASSFLGWQGQETQYF